This T cell receptor beta chain was profiled in a study of T cells after yellow fever vaccination. To note about this clonotype: Its antigen is unknown. A read error may account for a junction end that differs from germline.

From the 5' RACE reads, TCRdb called clonotypes with MiXCR, one entry per CDR3 protein. The repertoire holds hundreds of thousands of distinct CDR3 sequences, with roughly 8.4% as singletons. The study's findings and limits: Abundant clonotypes from the bulk population could have been carried over as contaminants into FACS-sorted repertoires.

The CDR3 loop spans 15 amino acids. Germline V CDR1 and CDR2: MNHEY, SVGEGT. The specimen was PBMCs, collected approximately 40 days after the first yellow fever vaccination. The source is a man aged 18 to 30 who received the YFV17D yellow fever vaccine. The chain is built from TRBV6-2 or TRBV6-3 and TRBJ2-2; 9 bases align to TRBD1. The CDR3 sequence: CTSSYYRGLTGELFF. CDR3 nucleotides: TGTACCAGCAGTTACTACAGGGGGCTTACCGGGGAGCTGTTTTTT.